The 5 T cell receptor beta chains below were found in one sample sequenced in a study of T cells after yellow fever vaccination. TCRdb recomputed calls from the 5' RACE reads with MiXCR, one row per CDR3 protein. The sample carries around 310,000 distinct CDR3 sequences, roughly 4.3% recorded once. This specimen consisted of PBMCs, obtained 15 days after the yellow fever booster vaccination. The receptor set was obtained from a man aged 18 to 29 who received the YFV17D yellow fever vaccine.

This rearrangement joins TRBV6-4 to TRBJ2-1, with D tentatively TRBD1 (6 bases). With 2 bases removed from V and 7 bases from J, the gap between germline ends came to 9 bases. The CDR3 consists of 13 residues. CDR1 is MRHNA, CDR2 SNTAGT, per germline. This CDR3 is CASSDARGNEQFF. In nucleotides, the CDR3 is TGTGCCAGCAGTGACGCCAGGGGAAATGAGCAGTTCTTC.

In its sample, this clonotype was seen many times. At one boundary the junction diverges from the germline segment, which might be a read error. This chain joins TRBV7-7 and TRBJ2-1; TRBD2 agrees at 9 bases. This CDR3 region has 15 residues. Germline V CDR1 and CDR2: SSHAT, FNYEAQ (reference sequence). CDR3 DNA: TGTGCTAGCAGCTTGGGAGGACTAGCGACCAATGAGCAGTTCTTC. This encodes CASSLGGLATNEQFF.

This chain joins TRBV5-1 and TRBJ2-3, with 8 nucleotides matching TRBD2. The CDR3 length is 17 residues. Germline CDR1 and CDR2: SGHRS and YFSETQ. V gave up 0 bases and J gave up 1 base; unmatched junction bases: 7. CDR3 nucleotide sequence: TGCGCCAGCAGCTTGGCCCCCTCAGCGGGGGGCACAGATACGCAGTATTTT. Translated, it gives CASSLAPSAGGTDTQYF.

The V gene is TRBV4-3, the J gene TRBJ1-2; D is unresolved. The CDR3 has 13 residues. V was trimmed by 0 bases and J by 4 bases, leaving 6 bases between them. Germline V gene data show CDR1 as LGHNA and CDR2 as YSLEER. The CDR3 DNA sequence: TGCGCCAGCAGCCAAGATGTCAGCTATGGCTACACCTTC. As protein: CASSQDVSYGYTF.

This clonotype was counted only a few times. The CDR3 coding sequence is TGCGCCAGCAGCCCGATACCTACAGGGGCCAACACCGGGGAGCTGTTTTTT. It yields the protein CASSPIPTGANTGELFF. J is TRBJ2-2 and V is TRBV5-1; 7 nucleotides align to TRBD1. J was trimmed by 2 bases and V by 4 bases; bases with no gene match: 11. The CDR3 totals 17 residues. The germline V gene encodes CDR1 SGHRS and CDR2 YFSETQ.